This TCR beta chain originates from a study of T cells in Graves' hyperthyroidism and ophthalmopathy. Study at large: Any treatment followed the collection of peripheral blood at initial diagnosis.

In germline, CDR1 is MGHRA, CDR2 YSYEKL. The CDR3 is made up of 14 amino acids. The V and J ends lost 6 bases and 4 bases respectively, with 14 bases between them. RNA transcripts yielded amplified TCR beta CDR3 regions. HTBI primers drove first-round RT-PCR of the TCR CDR3. TCRdb reprocessed the multiplex PCR reads via MiXCR and lists one record per CDR3 protein. The sample lists under 450,000 distinct CDR3 sequences, 15% to 19% seen once, with approximately 14% in the top ten. The specimen sequenced was blood. V usage is TRBV4-1 and J usage is TRBJ2-3; tentatively, D is TRBD2 (6 bases). The sequence came from a woman in her late teens or twenties with Graves' hyperthyroidism. The CDR3 is CASRPGLAPDTQYF. In DNA, the CDR3 is TGCGCCAGCAGACCAGGGCTAGCGCCAGATACGCAGTATTTT.